The clone carrying this TCR beta chain came up many times. Antigen unknown. Individual cDNA molecules were tagged with unique molecular identifiers, the study reported. Using its own MiXCR run on the 5' RACE reads, TCRdb lists one record per CDR3 protein. The sample lists 75,000 to 100,000 distinct CDR3 sequences; around a sixth were seen once. The data originate from a study of early T cells in non-severe SARS-CoV-2 infection. On the study more broadly: The study sequenced bulk RNA from unsorted whole blood, with chains unpaired. Study-wide results and limits: Missing private and CD4 specificities, VDJdb matching favored anti-spike CD8 responses.

Sequencing was performed on whole blood. This sequence was found in an adult who was a healthcare worker with PCR-confirmed SARS-CoV-2 infection or an uninfected control (not recorded which).

CDR3 sequence: CASSQESGKNTEAFF. The CDR3, as DNA: TGCGCCAGCAGCCAAGAATCAGGGAAGAACACTGAAGCTTTCTTT. The J gene is TRBJ1-1, the V gene TRBV4-3; tentative D call: TRBD1 (5 bases). Trimming removed 0 bases at V and 1 base at J, with 9 bases between. This CDR3 is 15 amino acids long. Germline CDR1 LGHNA, CDR2 YSLEER.